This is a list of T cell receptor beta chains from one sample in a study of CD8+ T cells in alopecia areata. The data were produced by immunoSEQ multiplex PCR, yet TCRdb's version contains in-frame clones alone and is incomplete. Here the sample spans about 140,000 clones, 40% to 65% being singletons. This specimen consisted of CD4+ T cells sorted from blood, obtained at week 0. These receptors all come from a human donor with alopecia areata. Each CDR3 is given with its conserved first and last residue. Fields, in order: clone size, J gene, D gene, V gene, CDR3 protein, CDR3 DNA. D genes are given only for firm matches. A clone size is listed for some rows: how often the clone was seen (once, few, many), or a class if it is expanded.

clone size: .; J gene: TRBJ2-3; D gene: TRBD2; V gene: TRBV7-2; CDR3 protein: CASSSGLALSTDTQYF; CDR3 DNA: TGTGCCAGCAGCTCGGGACTAGCGCTAAGCACAGATACGCAGTATTTT
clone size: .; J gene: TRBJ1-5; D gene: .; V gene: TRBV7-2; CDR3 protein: CASSLDRTINQPQHF; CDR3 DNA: TGTGCCAGCAGCTTAGACAGGACAATCAATCAGCCCCAGCATTTT
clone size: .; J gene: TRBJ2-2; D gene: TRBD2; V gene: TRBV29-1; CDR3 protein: CSVGMSGGTGELFF; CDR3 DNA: TGCAGCGTTGGGATGTCGGGGGGGACCGGGGAGCTGTTTTTT
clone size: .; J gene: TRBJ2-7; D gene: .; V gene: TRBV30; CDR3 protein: CAWVRGPSYEQYF; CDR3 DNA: TGTGCCTGGGTCCGGGGGCCCTCCTACGAGCAGTACTTC
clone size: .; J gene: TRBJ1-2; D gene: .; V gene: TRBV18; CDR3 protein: CASSRLAGNYGYTF; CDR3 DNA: TGTGCCAGCTCACGGTTGGCGGGGAACTATGGCTACACCTTC
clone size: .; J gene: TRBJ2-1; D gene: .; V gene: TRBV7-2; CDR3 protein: CASSPRPSAGEQFF; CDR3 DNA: TGTGCCAGCAGCCCTAGGCCTAGCGCCGGGGAGCAGTTCTTC
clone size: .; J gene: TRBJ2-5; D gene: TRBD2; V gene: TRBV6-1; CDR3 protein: CASSGGWEGRETQYF; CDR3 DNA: TGTGCCAGCAGTGGTGGTTGGGAGGGGCGGGAGACCCAGTACTTC
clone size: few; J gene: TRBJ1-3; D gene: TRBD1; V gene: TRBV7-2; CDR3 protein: CASSYDRGRTYTIYF; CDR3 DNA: TGTGCCAGCAGCTACGACAGGGGGCGGACCTACACCATATATTTT
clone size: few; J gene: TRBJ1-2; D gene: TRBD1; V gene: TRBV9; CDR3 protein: CASSVAGDSYGYTF; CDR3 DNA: TGTGCCAGCAGCGTAGCGGGGGACAGCTATGGCTACACCTTC
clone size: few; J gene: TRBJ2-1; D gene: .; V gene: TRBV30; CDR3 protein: CAWSEYNEQFF; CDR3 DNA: TGTGCCTGGAGTGAATACAATGAGCAGTTCTTC
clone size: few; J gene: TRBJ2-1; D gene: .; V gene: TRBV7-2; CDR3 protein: CASSLAFNEQFF; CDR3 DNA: TGTGCCAGCAGCTTAGCTTTCAATGAGCAGTTCTTC
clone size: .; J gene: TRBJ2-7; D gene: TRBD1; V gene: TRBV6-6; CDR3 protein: CASIGGQGFYEQYF; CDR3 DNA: TGTGCCAGCATTGGGGGACAGGGGTTCTACGAGCAGTACTTC
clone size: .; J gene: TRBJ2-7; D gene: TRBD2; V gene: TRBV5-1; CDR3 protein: CASSPGAGERVEQYF; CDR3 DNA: TGCGCCAGCAGCCCGGGAGCGGGAGAAAGGGTCGAGCAGTACTTC
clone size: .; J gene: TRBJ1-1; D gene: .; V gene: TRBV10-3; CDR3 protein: CAISETRASYAEAFF; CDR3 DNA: TGTGCCATCAGTGAGACCCGGGCCAGCTACGCTGAAGCTTTCTTT
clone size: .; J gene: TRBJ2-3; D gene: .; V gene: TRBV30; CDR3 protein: CAWSLGDLGADTQYF; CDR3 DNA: TGTGCCTGGAGTTTAGGGGATCTAGGGGCAGATACGCAGTATTTT
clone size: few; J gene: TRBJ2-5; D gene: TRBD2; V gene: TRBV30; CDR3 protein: CAWSGNLAEETQYF; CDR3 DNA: TGTGCCTGGAGTGGAAACCTAGCGGAAGAGACCCAGTACTTC
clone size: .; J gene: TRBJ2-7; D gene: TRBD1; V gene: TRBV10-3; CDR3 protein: CAISGGTGRYEQYF; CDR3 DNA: TGTGCCATCAGTGGCGGGACAGGGCGCTACGAGCAGTACTTC
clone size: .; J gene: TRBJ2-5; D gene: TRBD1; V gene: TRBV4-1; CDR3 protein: CASSQDRDREYF; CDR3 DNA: TGCGCCAGCAGCCAAGATCGGGACAGGGAGTACTTC
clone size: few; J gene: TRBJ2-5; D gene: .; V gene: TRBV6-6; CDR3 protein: CASSSRFETQYF; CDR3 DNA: TGTGCCAGCAGTAGCAGATTCGAGACCCAGTACTTC
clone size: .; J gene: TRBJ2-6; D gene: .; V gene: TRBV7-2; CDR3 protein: CASSLAGSGANVLTF; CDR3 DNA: TGTGCCAGCAGCTTAGCAGGATCTGGGGCCAACGTCCTGACTTTC
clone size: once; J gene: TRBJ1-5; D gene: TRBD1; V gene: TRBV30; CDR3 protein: CAWSVQGEVQHF; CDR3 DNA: TGTGCCTGGAGTGTACAGGGGGAGGTCCAGCATTTT
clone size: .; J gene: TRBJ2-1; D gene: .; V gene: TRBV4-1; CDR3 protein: CASSQRLGQNEQFF; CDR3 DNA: TGCGCCAGCAGCCAACGTTTAGGTCAGAATGAGCAGTTCTTC
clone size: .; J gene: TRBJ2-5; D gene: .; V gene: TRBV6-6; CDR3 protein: CASVRGTGETQYF; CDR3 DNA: TGTGCCAGCGTTAGGGGTACAGGGGAGACCCAGTACTTC
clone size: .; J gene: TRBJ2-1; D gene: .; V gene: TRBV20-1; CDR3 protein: CSANDEQFF; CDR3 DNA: TGCAGTGCTAATGATGAGCAGTTCTTC
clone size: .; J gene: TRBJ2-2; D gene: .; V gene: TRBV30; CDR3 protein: CAWRGPNTGELFF; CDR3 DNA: TGTGCCTGGCGGGGGCCGAACACCGGGGAGCTGTTTTTT
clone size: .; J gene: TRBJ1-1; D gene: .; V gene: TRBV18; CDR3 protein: CASSPLAGSDTEAFF; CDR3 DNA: TGTGCCAGCTCACCACTAGCAGGGTCGGACACTGAAGCTTTCTTT
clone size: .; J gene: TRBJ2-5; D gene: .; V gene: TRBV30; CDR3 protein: CAWSVRETQYF; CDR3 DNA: TGTGCCTGGAGTGTACGCGAGACCCAGTACTTC
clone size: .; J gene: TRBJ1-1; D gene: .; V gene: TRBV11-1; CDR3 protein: CASSSHGHWNTEAFF; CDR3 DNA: TGTGCCAGCAGCTCGCACGGACATTGGAACACTGAAGCTTTCTTT
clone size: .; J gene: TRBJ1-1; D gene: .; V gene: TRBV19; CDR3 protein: CASQGLRGRAEAFF; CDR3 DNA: TGTGCCAGTCAGGGCCTAAGGGGCAGGGCTGAAGCTTTCTTT
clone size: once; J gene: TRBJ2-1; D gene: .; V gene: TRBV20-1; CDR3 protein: CSASIKSEQFF; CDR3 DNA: TGCAGTGCTAGTATCAAGTCCGAGCAGTTCTTC
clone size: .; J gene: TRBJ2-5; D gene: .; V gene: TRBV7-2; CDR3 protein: CASSSRVQETQYF; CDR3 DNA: TGTGCCAGCAGCTCCCGAGTCCAAGAGACCCAGTACTTC